This entry concerns a single T cell receptor beta chain. The antigen is undetermined. This CDR3 is 15 amino acids long. V lost 7 bases to trimming and J lost 7 bases; unmatched junction nucleotides: 12. Germline CDR1 and CDR2: SEHNR and FQNEAQ (reference sequence). This sample is drawn from a study of T cells in localized non-small cell lung cancer. The study, taken as a whole, reports: The highest T cell clonality was in uninvolved adjacent lung, above tumor. Multi-region tumor sequencing was not done, so intratumor heterogeneity could not be excluded.

The method was immunoSEQ multiplex PCR; TCRdb's version includes in-frame clones alone and lacks a portion of them. The data hold over 20,000 clones, with 75% to 95% observed a single time. This clonotype was obtained from a female donor at least 60 years old with stage II squamous cell lung carcinoma. Sample: peripheral blood, taken before any cancer treatment. The chain combines TRBV7-9 with TRBJ1-2, with 10 nucleotides matching TRBD1. The CDR3: CASTLILTGGTGYTF. The CDR3 DNA reads TGTGCCAGCACCCTAATCCTGACAGGGGGCACTGGCTACACCTTC.